Below, 26 T cell receptor beta chains from the same sample are listed, as sequenced in a study of blood T cell repertoires in COVID-19. The table came from immunoSEQ multiplex PCR; TCRdb's copy has only in-frame clones and leaves some out. Counted here are fewer than 500,000 clones, around 87% occurring once; the ten biggest clones make up around 0.97%. The sequencing sample was made of PBMCs or T cells enriched from blood (not recorded which). These receptors were obtained from a woman in her twenties or thirties with acute COVID-19.

The V and J genes are TRBV10-2 and TRBJ2-7, with 8 bases identical to TRBD2. The CDR3 consists of 13 residues. After removal of 0 bases from V and 6 bases from J, the junction contained 1 base not matched to a gene. The germline V gene has CDR1 WSHSY and CDR2 SAAADI. The CDR3 sequence: CASSESRGGEQYF. CDR3 bases: TGCGCCAGCAGTGAGTCTCGGGGGGGCGAGCAGTACTTC.

This chain joins TRBV6-5 and TRBJ1-6; 8 bases are a match to TRBD1. Trimming at V came to 6 bases and at J to 10 bases, leaving 8 bases not matched to a gene. The germline gives CDR1 MNHEY, CDR2 SVGAGI. This CDR3 comprises 14 residues. The CDR3 region has the DNA TGTGCCAGCAGCCTAAACAGGGGGAGCTCACCCCTCCACTTT. Its translation: CASSLNRGSSPLHF.

This chain's CDR3 is CASSFTGTASYEQYF. For the CDR3, the DNA is TGTGCCAGCAGCTTCACCGGGACAGCCTCCTACGAGCAGTACTTC. The chain is built from TRBV7-2 and TRBJ2-7, with TRBD1 identical over 7 bases. The CDR3 has 15 amino acids. The V gene end was trimmed by 3 bases and the J gene end by 0 bases; junction bases not matched to a gene: 5. Germline V lookup: CDR1 SGHTA, CDR2 FQGNSA.

In this sample, this clone turned up a few times. The rearrangement joins TRBV20-1 to TRBJ1-4; D gene unclear. Germline V CDR1 and CDR2: DFQATT, SNEGSKA (reference sequence). Trimming took 6 bases from V and 7 from J, leaving 9 bases between them. CDR3 length: 11 residues. The CDR3 spells CSARSREKLFF. The CDR3 nucleotides read TGCAGTGCCAGATCTCGTGAAAAACTGTTTTTT.

The chain is built from TRBV18 and TRBJ1-3, with 7 bases that match TRBD1. Germline assignment: CDR1 KGHSH and CDR2 LQKENI. The V segment lost 1 base and the J segment 3 bases; nucleotides outside the gene matches: 6. The CDR3 contains 16 residues. Written as DNA, the CDR3 is TGTGCCAGCTCACCACAGAGTACAGGGGATGGAAACACCATATATTTT. Protein sequence: CASSPQSTGDGNTIYF.

The J gene is TRBJ2-1, the V gene TRBV5-1; TRBD2 aligns across 8 bases. Trimming removed 0 bases from V and 5 bases from J; junction bases left unmatched: 7. The CDR3 runs 16 residues. Germline V gene lookup returns CDR1 SGHRS and CDR2 YFSETQ. The CDR3 is CASSLVSGGADNEQFF. The DNA for the CDR3 is TGCGCCAGCAGCTTGGTGTCGGGGGGGGCCGACAATGAGCAGTTCTTC. Drawing the rest from reference TRBV5-1 and TRBJ2-1, the complete variable domain is KAGVTQTPRYLIKTRGQQVTLSCSPISGHRSVSWYQQTPGQGLQFLFEYFSETQRNKGNFPGRFSGRQFSNSRSEMNVSTLELGDSALYLCASSLVSGGADNEQFFGPGTRLTVL.

The chain uses TRBV7-3 and TRBJ2-3, with 8 bases lining up with TRBD1. Germline assignment: CDR1 SGHTA and CDR2 FQGTGA. The CDR3 is made up of 17 amino acids. V lost 0 bases to trimming and J lost 2 bases; unmatched junction nucleotides: 7. The CDR3 DNA is TGTGCCAGCAGCTTAACCTTCGACAGGGGTATCACAGATACGCAGTATTTT. Encoded protein: CASSLTFDRGITDTQYF.

This chain connects TRBV29-1 to TRBJ2-1, with D uncertain. The CDR3 loop spans 10 amino acids. Trimming left V 7 bases short and J 9 bases short, with 10 bases between. In germline, CDR1 is SQVTM, CDR2 ANQGSEA. CDR3 in DNA: TGCAGCGCCCTAGTTTTTGAGCAGTTCTTC. Translated, it gives CSALVFEQFF.

The chain couples TRBV5-4 to TRBJ2-7; possibly TRBD2 for D (5 bases). This CDR3 contains 12 residues. Germline V gene lookup returns CDR1 SGHNT and CDR2 YYREEE (reference sequence). Trimming took 0 bases from V and 6 from J, leaving 7 bases between them. CDR3 sequence reads: CASSLDGVEQYF. Here the CDR3 DNA reads TGTGCCAGCAGCTTGGACGGGGTCGAGCAGTACTTC.

This sequence joins TRBV5-5 and TRBJ2-7, with D tentatively TRBD1 (6 bases). The V end was cut by 1 base, the J end by 5 bases, with 7 bases between. The germline V gene has CDR1 SGHKS and CDR2 YYEKEE (reference sequence). The CDR3 runs to 12 residues. The CDR3 DNA follows: TGTGCCAGCAGCTTGACAGGGCACGAGCAGTACTTC. This codes for CASSLTGHEQYF.

The genes are TRBV6-5 and TRBJ2-3, with TRBD2 matching 8 bases. Germline CDR1 reads MNHEY; CDR2 reads SVGAGI. Unmatched junction bases numbered 3, after V lost 7 bases and J lost 3 bases. CDR3 size: 13 residues. CDR3 amino acids: CASKRGGTDTQYF. The CDR3 DNA sequence: TGTGCCAGCAAACGGGGGGGAACAGATACGCAGTATTTT.

V usage is TRBV7-2 and J usage is TRBJ2-4; D possibly corresponds to TRBD1 (7 bases). V lost 5 bases and J 0 bases, leaving 11 bases between the germline ends. CDR3 length: 15 amino acids. Germline-derived CDR1 and CDR2 are SGHTA and FQGNSA. CDR3 in amino acids: CASSQGGLAKNIQYF. Written as DNA, the CDR3 is TGTGCCAGCAGCCAGGGGGGACTAGCCAAAAACATTCAGTACTTC.

The gene calls are TRBV15 and TRBJ2-2; 10 bases map to TRBD2. After removal of 4 bases from V and 2 bases from J, the junction contained 4 bases not matched to a gene. This CDR3 is built from 16 residues. Germline V CDR1 and CDR2: LNHNV, YYDKDF (reference sequence). CDR3 region: CATSISGGTNTGELFF. In DNA, the CDR3 is TGTGCCACCAGCATTAGCGGGGGGACAAACACCGGGGAGCTGTTTTTT.

The chain couples TRBV4-3 to TRBJ1-6; D is possibly TRBD1 (6 bases). The CDR3 runs 16 residues. V lost 8 bases, J lost 8 bases, and 22 bases lay in between. Germline CDR1 LGHNA, CDR2 YSLEER. DNA of the CDR3: TGCGCCAGCGCTATCTCACAGGGCTGGGGAGATTCACCCCTCCACTTT. Protein: CASAISQGWGDSPLHF.

V gene TRBV7-2 combines with J gene TRBJ1-6; tentatively, D is TRBD1 (5 bases). Trimming stripped 1 base from V and 13 bases from J, with 14 bases between. Per the germline V gene, CDR1 is SGHTA and CDR2 is FQGNSA. The CDR3 is 14 residues long. The chain's CDR3 is CASSLVGGILPLHF. DNA of the CDR3: TGTGCCAGCAGCTTAGTGGGGGGAATTCTTCCCCTCCACTTT.

This clone was counted a single time. J is TRBJ1-1 and V is TRBV2; D possibly corresponds to TRBD1 (6 bases). The V gene's germline CDR1 is SNHLY and CDR2 FYNNEI. The CDR3 is 12 amino acids. Trimming shortened V by 7 bases and J by 0 bases, and 6 bases separated the two germline ends. The CDR3 loop is CASKGVNTEAFF. Here the CDR3 DNA reads TGTGCCAGCAAGGGGGTGAACACTGAAGCTTTCTTT.

This clone was counted once. The chain has TRBV6-5 and TRBJ2-2; D possibly corresponds to TRBD2 (6 bases). This CDR3 comprises 14 residues. Germline CDR1 reads MNHEY; CDR2 reads SVGAGI. Trimming cost V 7 bases and J 1 base, with 10 bases left between them. Here the CDR3 DNA reads TGTGCCAGCAATCGGCGGGAGAACACCGGGGAGCTGTTTTTT. Encoded protein: CASNRRENTGELFF.

The chain is built from TRBV27 and TRBJ2-2; 8 bases are a match to TRBD1. CDR1 is MNHEY, CDR2 SMNVEV, per germline (reference sequence). There are 14 residues in the CDR3. V was clipped by 5 bases and J by 5 bases; unmatched bases: 4. The chain's CDR3 is CASSLRGQTGELFF. CDR3 nucleotides: TGTGCCAGCAGTCTCAGGGGGCAGACCGGGGAGCTGTTTTTT.

The V call is TRBV5-4, the J call TRBJ2-5, with D perhaps matching TRBD1 (5 bases). CDR3 length: 13 residues. Trimming removed 0 bases from V and 2 bases from J, with 5 bases in between. The germline V gene encodes CDR1 SGHNT and CDR2 YYREEE (reference sequence). This chain's CDR3 is CASSLGQQETQYF. CDR3 coding DNA: TGTGCCAGCAGCTTGGGACAGCAAGAGACCCAGTACTTC.

The chain employs TRBV10-1 and TRBJ2-2, with TRBD1 as a possible D gene (6 bases). The V and J ends lost 3 bases and 6 bases respectively, with 17 bases between them. The CDR3 is 16 amino acids. The V gene's germline CDR1 is WNHNN and CDR2 SYGVQD (reference sequence). The CDR3 spells CASSDQGGHPAGELFF. Written as DNA, the CDR3 is TGCGCCAGCAGTGACCAAGGGGGACATCCGGCCGGGGAGCTGTTTTTT.

The CDR3 DNA reads as TGTGCCAGCAGTTACGACAGGGATTCACCCCTCCACTTT. Its protein is CASSYDRDSPLHF. V is TRBV6-5 and J is TRBJ1-6; the match to TRBD1 covers 7 bases. CDR1 is MNHEY, CDR2 SVGAGI, per germline. V lost 2 bases and J lost 8; bases outside the gene matches: 0. This CDR3 contains 13 residues.

The rearrangement links TRBV6-5 to TRBJ2-7; no definite D call. The V and J ends lost 2 bases and 3 bases respectively, with 17 bases between them. The CDR3 loop spans 16 amino acids. The germline gives CDR1 MNHEY, CDR2 SVGAGI. The CDR3, as DNA: TGTGCCAGCAGTTACGTGGCAACGCGACCTAGCTACGAGCAGTACTTC. Its translation is CASSYVATRPSYEQYF.

This chain links TRBV3-1 (or the pseudogene TRBV3-2) with TRBJ1-1; TRBD1 is a possible D gene (6 bases). Germline values: CDR1 LGHDT, CDR2 YNNKEL (reference sequence). This CDR3 spans 13 amino acids. Trimming left V 5 bases short and J 4 bases short, with 11 bases between. The CDR3 protein is CASSLQGGTEAFF. The CDR3 coding sequence is TGTGCCAGCAGCTTACAAGGGGGCACTGAAGCTTTCTTT.

This CDR3 reads CASSFRRGYEQYF. The CDR3 DNA reads TGCGCCAGCAGCTTCCGCAGGGGCTACGAGCAGTACTTC. The chain has TRBV5-1 and TRBJ2-7, with D perhaps matching TRBD1 (6 bases). In germline, CDR1 is SGHRS, CDR2 YFSETQ. This CDR3 region has 13 residues. Trimming left V 2 bases short and J 3 bases short, with 9 bases between.

This chain uses TRBV11-1 with TRBJ2-7; a weak D match, TRBD1 (7 bases). This CDR3 is built from 16 residues. Looked up from germline, CDR1 is SGHAT and CDR2 is FQDESV (reference sequence). Trimming took 5 bases from V and 3 from J, leaving 20 bases between them. CDR3 in DNA: TGTGCCAGCAGCCCCCGGCCAGGGGGGCTCCTCTACGAGCAGTACTTC. This codes for CASSPRPGGLLYEQYF.

The chain links TRBV29-1 to TRBJ1-1; D is ambiguous. The germline gives CDR1 SQVTM, CDR2 ANQGSEA. CDR3 length: 11 amino acids. V shed 3 bases and J shed 2 bases, with 4 bases lying between them. The CDR3 coding sequence is TGCAGCGTTGACAGAAACACTGAAGCTTTCTTT. It is translated as CSVDRNTEAFF.